This T cell receptor beta chain was sequenced during a study of T-cell reconstitution after alpha-beta-depleted transplantation in children. This clonotype was seen many times. The antigen remains unidentified. Study-wide points: Several hundred graft clones that had expanded were reportedly the source of alpha-beta T cells about two months after transplant. T-cell counts and diversity were attributed mostly to newly produced T cells one year after transplant.

Per germline, CDR1 SQVTM and CDR2 ANQGSEA. The CDR3 loop spans 13 amino acids. Trimming removed 7 bases from V and 4 bases from J; junction bases left unmatched: 6. Construction of the TCRbeta library involved unique molecular identifiers. MiXCR was run by TCRdb on the PCR reads, yielding one entry per CDR3 protein. The repertoire holds around 200,000 distinct CDR3 sequences, with 11% as singletons. The origin of this receptor is a child under two years old with acute myeloid leukemia, due to receive a stem cell transplant. The sample was PBMCs, taken before TCRalphabeta/CD19-depleted stem cell transplant. V and J are TRBV29-1 and TRBJ1-5; 8 nucleotides agree with TRBD1. CDR3 nucleotide sequence: TGCAGCGCCAGGACAGGGAGTAATCAGCCCCAGCATTTT. Translating it yields CSARTGSNQPQHF.